Below are 11 T cell receptor beta chains sequenced from a single sample in a study of blood T cell repertoires in COVID-19. Here immunoSEQ multiplex PCR was the method, and the copy in TCRdb shows in-frame clones only, minus some. The sample gives 95,000 to 110,000 clones, about 92% of which show up once; 17% is in the top ten. Sequenced input: peripheral blood. Every receptor here comes from a woman older than 75 in a cohort sampled during active COVID-19.

This chain connects TRBV4-1 to TRBJ2-7, with D possibly being TRBD1 (6 bases). The germline V gene has CDR1 MGHRA and CDR2 YSYEKL. Trimming stripped 4 bases from V and 2 bases from J, with 15 bases between. CDR3 size: 15 residues. CDR3 region: CASSPSGEPTYEQYF. In DNA, the CDR3 is TGCGCCAGCAGCCCCTCAGGGGAGCCCACCTACGAGCAGTACTTC.

The V and J genes are TRBV6-5 and TRBJ1-5; tentative D call: TRBD1 (5 bases). Germline V gene sequence: CDR1 MNHEY, CDR2 SVGAGI. This CDR3 region has 15 residues. V lost 0 bases, J lost 7 bases, and 13 bases lay in between. CDR3: CASSYSTRVGQPQHF. CDR3 DNA: TGTGCCAGCAGTTACTCAACCAGGGTTGGCCAGCCCCAGCATTTT.

The rearrangement links TRBV11-2 to TRBJ2-1, with 8 nucleotides matching TRBD2. Trimming cost V 3 bases and J 7 bases; bases outside gene matches: 5. Germline assignment: CDR1 SGHAT and CDR2 FQNNGV. The length of the CDR3 is 14 residues. The CDR3 region is CASSLKSSGNEQFF. As DNA, the CDR3 is TGTGCCAGCAGCTTGAAGTCTAGCGGGAATGAGCAGTTCTTC.

A remark on this clone: Other DNA sequences in the sample encode the same CDR3. The chain couples TRBV12-3 or TRBV12-4 to TRBJ1-5; D gene uncertain. Trimming removed 2 bases from V and 4 bases from J, with 6 bases in between. This CDR3 spans 13 amino acids. The CDR3 region has the DNA TGTGCCAGCAGTTTATCAGTTAATCAGCCCCAGCATTTT. Its protein is CASSLSVNQPQHF.

A few counts support this clone. The J gene is TRBJ2-1, the V gene TRBV27; D uncertain. The V end lost 2 bases, the J end lost 4 bases, and 6 bases lay between the germline ends. The length of the CDR3 is 13 residues. Germline V gene sequence: CDR1 MNHEY, CDR2 SMNVEV (reference sequence). The CDR3 bases are TGTGCCAGCAGTTTACAGCGATACAATGAGCAGTTCTTC. Protein sequence: CASSLQRYNEQFF.

The V and J genes are TRBV11-3 and TRBJ2-7, with 9 positions matching TRBD2. V was clipped by 6 bases and J by 2 bases; unmatched bases: 2. Germline V gene data show CDR1 as SGHNT and CDR2 as YENEEA. This CDR3 region has 13 residues. The CDR3 spells CASSSGSTYEQYF. In DNA, the CDR3 is TGTGCCAGCAGTAGCGGGAGCACCTACGAGCAGTACTTC.

This chain uses TRBV24-1 with TRBJ2-1, with TRBD2 identical over 14 bases. Germline CDR1 KGHDR, CDR2 SFDVKD. V was pared by 3 bases and J by 9 bases, with 15 bases of the junction left unmatched. The CDR3 loop spans 19 amino acids. The CDR3 sequence is CATSDQGQGTSGRRGEQFF. CDR3 sequence (DNA): TGTGCCACCAGTGATCAGGGACAGGGGACTAGCGGGAGAAGGGGTGAGCAGTTCTTC.

In its sample, this clone was seen once. This chain connects TRBV19 to TRBJ2-6; perhaps TRBD1 as D (8 bases). Germline V CDR1 and CDR2: LNHDA, SQIVND (reference sequence). The CDR3 runs 18 residues. The V end lost 7 bases, the J end lost 1 base, and 20 bases lay between the germline ends. The DNA for the CDR3 is TGTGCCAGTATTCCGACAGGGGAGGGAACATCTGGGGCCAACGTCCTGACTTTC. It yields the protein CASIPTGEGTSGANVLTF.

The chain couples TRBV11-2 to TRBJ2-2; a weak D match, TRBD1 (6 bases). This CDR3 is built from 13 residues. Per germline, CDR1 SGHAT and CDR2 FQNNGV. Trimming removed 5 bases at V and 7 bases at J, with 11 bases between. The CDR3 loop is CASSIQGVGELFF. The CDR3 coding sequence is TGTGCCAGCAGCATACAGGGAGTCGGGGAGCTGTTTTTT.

The gene calls are TRBV28 and TRBJ1-2; D is perhaps TRBD1 (5 bases). Germline V CDR1 and CDR2: MDHEN, SYDVKM. V dropped 10 bases and J dropped 6 bases, with 12 bases sitting between them. This CDR3 is built from 11 residues. Here the CDR3 DNA reads TGTGCCATCGGGAGGACACATGGCTACACCTTC. It codes for CAIGRTHGYTF.

The chain links TRBV5-4 to TRBJ2-2; 7 bases match TRBD2. The length of the CDR3 is 16 residues. Germline V gene sequence: CDR1 SGHNT, CDR2 YYREEE (reference sequence). J lost 2 bases, V lost 0 bases, and 4 bases had no gene match. As DNA, the CDR3 is TGTGCCAGCAGCTTGGCAGTAGCGGGTAACACCGGGGAGCTGTTTTTT. Translated, it gives CASSLAVAGNTGELFF.